The clone carrying this TCR beta chain was seen repeatedly, ten times or more. No antigen is known for it. This specimen comes from a study of neurological immune-mediated disorders. MiXCR, applied by TCRdb to the 5' RACE reads, yields one record per CDR3 protein. The sample lists roughly 71,000 distinct CDR3 sequences; 3.9% were seen once. Study-wide points: CDR3 amino acid sequences of expanded clones were not shared across subjects, a result suggesting private repertoires in all groups.

The germline gives CDR1 MNHNY, CDR2 SVGAGI (reference sequence). The CDR3 is 15 residues long. The V end lost 0 bases, the J end lost 4 bases, and 10 bases lay between the germline ends. Sequences were obtained from PBMCs. This rearrangement joins TRBV6-6 to TRBJ1-5, with D uncertain. This clonotype originated in a man aged 25 to 45 with multiple sclerosis. The CDR3 spells CASSYSGERNQPQHF. The DNA of the CDR3 is TGTGCCAGCAGTTACTCCGGGGAAAGGAATCAGCCCCAGCATTTT.